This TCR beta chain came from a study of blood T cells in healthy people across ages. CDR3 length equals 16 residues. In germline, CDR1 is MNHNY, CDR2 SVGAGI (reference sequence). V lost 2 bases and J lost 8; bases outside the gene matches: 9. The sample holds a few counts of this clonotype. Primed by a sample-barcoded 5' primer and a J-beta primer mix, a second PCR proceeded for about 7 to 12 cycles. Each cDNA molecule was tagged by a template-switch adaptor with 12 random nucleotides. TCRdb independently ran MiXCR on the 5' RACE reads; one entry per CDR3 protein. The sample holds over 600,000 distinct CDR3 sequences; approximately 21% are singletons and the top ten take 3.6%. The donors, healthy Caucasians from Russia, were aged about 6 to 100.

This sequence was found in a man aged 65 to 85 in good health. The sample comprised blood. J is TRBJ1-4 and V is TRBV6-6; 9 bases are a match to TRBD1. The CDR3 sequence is CASSYRGDRVDEKLFF. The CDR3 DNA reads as TGTGCCAGCAGTTACCGGGGGGACAGGGTGGACGAAAAACTGTTTTTT.